This is a list of T cell receptor beta chains from one sample in a study of T-cell reconstitution after alpha-beta-depleted transplantation in children. Each CDR3 protein gets one entry after TCRdb re-called the PCR reads with MiXCR. This table has a few hundred thousand distinct CDR3 sequences, 10% appearing once. The starting material was PBMCs from the stem cell graft donor, obtained from the stem cell graft. These receptors originate from a human donor who donated a stem cell graft to a child with acute lymphoblastic leukemia. CDR3s include the opening cysteine and the closing phenylalanine or tryptophan. D genes are given only for firm matches. Not all rows give a size; the values are once, few, many and, for expanded clones, a class.

size: few; D: -; J: TRBJ2-1; V: TRBV6-5; CDR3: CASSYSGGIYNEQFF; DNA: TGTGCCAGCAGTTACTCGGGCGGGATCTACAATGAGCAGTTCTTC
size: -; D: TRBD1; J: TRBJ2-3; V: TRBV12-3/TRBV12-4; CDR3: CASSSRDRGKPDTQYF; DNA: TGTGCCAGCAGTTCCCGGGACAGGGGGAAACCAGATACGCAGTATTTT
size: -; D: -; J: TRBJ2-1; V: TRBV20-1; CDR3: CSARVWTDHNEQFF; DNA: TGCAGTGCCCGGGTCTGGACGGACCACAATGAGCAGTTCTTC
size: few; D: TRBD1; J: TRBJ2-7; V: TRBV5-5; CDR3: CASTLDWTGAYEQYF; DNA: TGTGCCAGCACCTTGGACTGGACAGGGGCCTACGAGCAGTACTTC
size: few; D: -; J: TRBJ2-7; V: TRBV20-1; CDR3: CSARFGAGGDYEQYF; DNA: TGCAGTGCTAGGTTCGGGGCAGGGGGGGACTACGAGCAGTACTTC
size: many; D: TRBD2; J: TRBJ2-1; V: TRBV5-6; CDR3: CASSFELAGEGEQFF; DNA: TGTGCCAGCAGCTTCGAACTAGCGGGAGAGGGTGAGCAGTTCTTC
size: -; D: TRBD2; J: TRBJ2-3; V: TRBV27; CDR3: CASSLFLLAGERHTQYF; DNA: TGTGCCAGCAGTTTATTCCTCCTAGCGGGGGAAAGACATACGCAGTATTTT
size: -; D: TRBD2; J: TRBJ2-1; V: TRBV7-8; CDR3: CASSPRTSGRTEQFF; DNA: TGTGCCAGCAGCCCGCGGACTAGCGGGAGGACTGAGCAGTTCTTC
size: few; D: -; J: TRBJ2-1; V: TRBV19; CDR3: CASSAGSPSLYNEQFF; DNA: TGTGCCAGTAGCGCCGGGTCCCCATCTCTCTACAATGAGCAGTTCTTC
size: -; D: TRBD1; J: TRBJ2-5; V: TRBV20-1; CDR3: CSAADRGKETQYF; DNA: TGCAGTGCTGCGGACAGGGGAAAAGAGACCCAGTACTTC
size: many; D: TRBD1; J: TRBJ2-1; V: TRBV7-2; CDR3: CASSPEGAAYNEQFF; DNA: TGTGCCAGCAGCCCCGAGGGGGCGGCCTACAATGAGCAGTTCTTC
size: -; D: -; J: TRBJ2-1; V: TRBV3-1; CDR3: CASSAFEDEQFF; DNA: TGTGCCAGCAGCGCATTTGAGGATGAGCAGTTCTTC
size: -; D: TRBD2; J: TRBJ2-4; V: TRBV5-1; CDR3: CASSLYLAGGAKNIQYF; DNA: TGCGCCAGCAGCTTGTATCTAGCGGGAGGAGCCAAAAACATTCAGTACTTC
size: many; D: -; J: TRBJ2-7; V: TRBV27; CDR3: CASSLQSSYEQYF; DNA: TGTGCCAGCAGCCTACAGAGCTCCTACGAGCAGTACTTC
size: few; D: TRBD2; J: TRBJ2-3; V: TRBV20-1; CDR3: CSARNPPVGTSGIFGDTQYF; DNA: TGCAGTGCTAGGAACCCCCCGGTAGGAACTAGCGGCATCTTCGGGGATACGCAGTATTTT
size: -; D: -; J: TRBJ2-5; V: TRBV7-2; CDR3: CASSLDLGPRRETQYF; DNA: TGTGCCAGCAGCTTGGACTTAGGCCCCAGGCGGGAGACCCAGTACTTC
size: -; D: TRBD2; J: TRBJ2-1; V: TRBV15; CDR3: CATSSHWGGPGTYNEQFF; DNA: TGTGCCACCAGCAGCCACTGGGGAGGGCCGGGCACCTACAATGAGCAGTTCTTC
size: few; D: -; J: TRBJ2-7; V: TRBV27; CDR3: CASSSRRGLEQYF; DNA: TGTGCCAGCAGTTCCCGACGGGGGCTGGAGCAGTACTTC
size: few; D: -; J: TRBJ2-7; V: TRBV6-5; CDR3: CASSPGIAEQYF; DNA: TGTGCCAGCAGCCCAGGGATAGCCGAGCAGTACTTC
size: many; D: TRBD2; J: TRBJ2-7; V: TRBV12-3/TRBV12-4; CDR3: CASSLRLAGRLEQYF; DNA: TGTGCCAGCAGTTTGCGACTAGCGGGGAGATTGGAGCAGTACTTC
size: -; D: -; J: TRBJ2-7; V: TRBV12-3/TRBV12-4; CDR3: CASSRTEFYEQYF; DNA: TGTGCCAGCAGCAGGACAGAGTTCTACGAGCAGTACTTC
size: many; D: TRBD1; J: TRBJ2-7; V: TRBV5-6; CDR3: CASSFRDRVHEQYF; DNA: TGTGCCAGCAGCTTCCGGGACAGGGTACACGAGCAGTACTTC
size: many; D: TRBD1; J: TRBJ2-7; V: TRBV20-1; CDR3: CSATPWDRETYEQYF; DNA: TGCAGTGCCACCCCGTGGGACAGGGAGACTTACGAGCAGTACTTC
size: few; D: -; J: TRBJ2-5; V: TRBV28; CDR3: CASRSHLQGTQYF; DNA: TGTGCCAGCAGAAGCCATCTCCAGGGGACCCAGTACTTC
size: few; D: TRBD2; J: TRBJ2-1; V: TRBV5-5; CDR3: CASSWGTSGVNEQFF; DNA: TGTGCCAGCAGCTGGGGGACTAGCGGGGTGAATGAGCAGTTCTTC
size: few; D: -; J: TRBJ1-1; V: TRBV12-3/TRBV12-4; CDR3: CASSLGLPNTEAFF; DNA: TGTGCCAGCAGTTTAGGTTTGCCGAACACTGAAGCTTTCTTT
size: -; D: TRBD2; J: TRBJ2-1; V: TRBV7-9; CDR3: CASSPYLGLAGDNEQFF; DNA: TGTGCCAGCAGCCCCTACCTGGGACTAGCGGGGGACAATGAGCAGTTCTTC
size: -; D: TRBD2; J: TRBJ2-1; V: TRBV19; CDR3: CATRTDSGSWNEQFF; DNA: TGTGCCACCCGAACCGATAGCGGGAGTTGGAATGAGCAGTTCTTC
size: many; D: -; J: TRBJ2-7; V: TRBV28; CDR3: CASSPDSGEQYF; DNA: TGTGCCAGCAGCCCCGACAGTGGCGAGCAGTACTTC
size: few; D: -; J: TRBJ1-1; V: TRBV7-2; CDR3: CASSLDGAVNTEAFF; DNA: TGTGCCAGCAGCTTAGATGGGGCAGTGAACACTGAAGCTTTCTTT
size: -; D: TRBD2; J: TRBJ2-5; V: TRBV7-9; CDR3: CASSSRTGTRYQETQYF; DNA: TGTGCCAGCAGCTCCCGAACCGGGACTAGGTACCAAGAGACCCAGTACTTC
size: -; D: -; J: TRBJ2-3; V: TRBV7-2; CDR3: CASSLLALGNTDTQYF; DNA: TGTGCCAGCAGCTTGTTGGCGCTTGGAAACACAGATACGCAGTATTTT
size: -; D: TRBD2; J: TRBJ2-5; V: TRBV28; CDR3: CASKGFTGLADGVQETQYF; DNA: TGTGCCAGCAAGGGGTTTACGGGACTAGCGGATGGGGTTCAAGAGACCCAGTACTTC
size: few; D: TRBD2; J: TRBJ2-7; V: TRBV11-2; CDR3: CASSFSGRSYEQYF; DNA: TGTGCCAGCAGCTTTAGCGGGAGGAGTTACGAGCAGTACTTC
size: -; D: -; J: TRBJ2-7; V: TRBV6-4; CDR3: CASSGGPGSTYEQYF; DNA: TGTGCCAGCAGTGGAGGGCCCGGGAGCACGTACGAGCAGTACTTC
size: few; D: TRBD1; J: TRBJ2-2; V: TRBV5-1; CDR3: CASSYTGGRATGELFF; DNA: TGCGCCAGCAGCTACACAGGGGGTAGGGCGACCGGGGAGCTGTTTTTT
size: -; D: -; J: TRBJ2-3; V: TRBV12-3/TRBV12-4; CDR3: CASSSGGEGDFTDTQYF; DNA: TGTGCCAGCAGTTCCGGGGGAGAGGGAGACTTCACAGATACGCAGTATTTT
size: -; D: -; J: TRBJ1-1; V: TRBV7-9; CDR3: CASSFVTGPSTEAFF; DNA: TGTGCCAGCAGCTTCGTCACAGGGCCGAGCACTGAAGCTTTCTTT
size: few; D: -; J: TRBJ2-3; V: TRBV19; CDR3: CASRYGGARTDTQYF; DNA: TGTGCCAGCCGTTACGGGGGCGCAAGGACAGATACGCAGTATTTT